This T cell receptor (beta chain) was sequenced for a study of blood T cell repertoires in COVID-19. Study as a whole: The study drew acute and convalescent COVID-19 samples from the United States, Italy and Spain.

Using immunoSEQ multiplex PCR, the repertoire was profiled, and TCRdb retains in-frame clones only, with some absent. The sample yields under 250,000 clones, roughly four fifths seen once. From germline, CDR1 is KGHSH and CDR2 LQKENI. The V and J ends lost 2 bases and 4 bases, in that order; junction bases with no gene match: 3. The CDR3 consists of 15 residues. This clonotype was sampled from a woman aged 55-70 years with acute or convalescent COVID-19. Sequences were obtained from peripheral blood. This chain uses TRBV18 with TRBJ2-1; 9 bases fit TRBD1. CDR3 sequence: CASSPDRGGYNEQFF. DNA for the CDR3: TGTGCCAGCTCACCAGACAGGGGGGGGTACAATGAGCAGTTCTTC.